This T cell receptor beta chain appears in the sequencing data of a study of identical twins. Findings of the study overall: Out-of-frame TCR alpha sharing in monozygotic twins exceeded recombination model predictions.

The CDR3 is made up of 16 amino acids. Germline V gene data show CDR1 as MGHDK and CDR2 as SYGVNS. With 1 base removed from V and 5 bases from J, the gap between germline ends came to 14 bases. MiXCR, run by TCRdb on the 5' RACE reads, gives a single entry per CDR3 protein. The data hold some 760,000 distinct CDR3 sequences, with roughly 20% observed a single time. About this clonotype itself: No antigen is known for it.

Healthy Caucasian donors formed the entire cohort. This sample was shared with a second study, whose subject was T cells expressing NK-cell markers. That source notes: Researchers got TCR beta repertoires out of sorted CD3+CD56+NKG2C+, CD3+CD56+NKG2C- and CD3+CD56-NKG2C+ T cells. A handful of donors showed these clonotypes also leading the CD3+CD56-NKG2C+ fraction.

This chain connects TRBV25-1 to TRBJ1-4, with D possibly being TRBD1 (5 bases). Sequences were obtained from PBMCs. The origin of this receptor is a woman aged 18-29 years in good health. Written as DNA, the CDR3 is TGTGCCAGCAGTGAATTGGGCGGGGCGCGAAATGAAAAACTGTTTTTT. It is translated as CASSELGGARNEKLFF. The whole variable domain, filled in from reference TRBV25-1 and TRBJ1-4, reads EADIYQTPRYLVIGTGKKITLECSQTMGHDKMYWYQQDPGMELHLIHYSYGVNSTEKGDLSSESTVSRIRTEHFPLTLESARPSHTSQYLCASSELGGARNEKLFFGSGTQLSVL.